This T cell receptor (beta chain) was observed in a study of T cells after yellow fever vaccination. As for the study in general: In the case of low-cell-number fractions, SMART-Seq v4 Ultra Low Input was used for preparation.

By 5'RACE template switching, TCR cDNA was produced, with a universal primer site and UMIs added in the process. TCRdb re-analysed the 5' RACE reads in MiXCR, keeping a single row per CDR3 protein. The sample yields roughly 300,000 distinct CDR3 sequences, 6.8% seen once. There are many counts of this clonotype. The antigen remains undetermined. Trimming removed 7 bases from V and 9 bases from J; junction bases left unmatched: 18. This CDR3 comprises 17 residues. Study-wide findings and caveats: By day 5 rather than day 15, the secondary response had peaked, though it was weaker. Contamination by abundant bulk-population clonotypes could be present in FACS-sorted repertoires.

The sample consisted of PBMCs, taken approximately 40 days after the first yellow fever vaccination. This chain joins TRBV12-3 or TRBV12-4 and TRBJ2-1; 10 nucleotides line up with TRBD2. The origin of this receptor is a man aged 18 to 29 who received the YFV17D yellow fever vaccine. DNA of the CDR3: TGTGCCAGCAAAGAACTAGCGGGGCTCTCGGGCGGGGTTGAGCAGTTCTTC. The encoded protein is CASKELAGLSGGVEQFF.